The rows below give T cell receptor beta chains drawn from one sample of a study of identical twins. TCRdb passed the 5' RACE reads through MiXCR, listing each CDR3 protein once. The top ten hold 5.5% to 9% of the sample, which has 250,000 to 300,000 distinct CDR3 sequences, less than 9.5% seen once. This same sample was also taken into another study, of yellow fever vaccine responses in identical twins.

Sequencing input: CD8+ T cells sorted from blood. The receptor source for this set is a woman aged 18-30 years in good health. Each CDR3 is given with its conserved first and last residue. Each record gives: clone size, D gene, J gene, V gene, CDR3 protein, CDR3 DNA. The D gene is left open where the match is weak. The size entry is marked missing in some rows and otherwise reads once, few, many or a size class.

clone_size: -
d_call: TRBD2
j_call: TRBJ2-2
v_call: TRBV3-1
cdr3_aa: CASSPRVAGAMFGELFF
cdr3_nt: TGTGCCAGCAGCCCTCGGGTAGCGGGGGCGATGTTCGGGGAGCTGTTTTTT

clone_size: few
d_call: -
j_call: TRBJ2-7
v_call: TRBV7-9
cdr3_aa: CASIGGPDYEQYF
cdr3_nt: TGTGCCAGCATTGGGGGTCCAGACTACGAGCAGTACTTC

clone_size: -
d_call: -
j_call: TRBJ1-2
v_call: TRBV20-1
cdr3_aa: CSARDRVRVNYGYTF
cdr3_nt: TGCAGTGCTAGAGATCGGGTCAGAGTAAACTATGGCTACACCTTC

clone_size: many
d_call: -
j_call: TRBJ2-3
v_call: TRBV24-1
cdr3_aa: CATSDPSTDTQYF
cdr3_nt: TGTGCCACCAGTGATCCTAGCACAGATACGCAGTATTTT

clone_size: many
d_call: TRBD2
j_call: TRBJ2-1
v_call: TRBV28
cdr3_aa: CASSFLAGDDEQFF
cdr3_nt: TGTGCCAGCAGTTTCCTAGCGGGAGATGATGAGCAGTTCTTC

clone_size: -
d_call: -
j_call: TRBJ2-7
v_call: TRBV7-9
cdr3_aa: CASSSPEGTRYEQYF
cdr3_nt: TGTGCCAGCAGCTCCCCCGAGGGTACTCGCTACGAGCAGTACTTC

clone_size: many
d_call: -
j_call: TRBJ1-1
v_call: TRBV2
cdr3_aa: CASSPDRLNTEAFF
cdr3_nt: TGTGCCAGCAGTCCGGACAGACTGAACACTGAAGCTTTCTTT

clone_size: many
d_call: -
j_call: TRBJ1-2
v_call: TRBV12-3/TRBV12-4
cdr3_aa: CASSSGSTNYGYTF
cdr3_nt: TGTGCCAGCTCCAGTGGCAGTACTAACTATGGCTACACCTTC

clone_size: many
d_call: TRBD1
j_call: TRBJ2-7
v_call: TRBV12-3/TRBV12-4
cdr3_aa: CASSFGQGHSYEQYF
cdr3_nt: TGTGCCAGCAGTTTTGGACAGGGGCATTCCTACGAGCAGTACTTC

clone_size: many
d_call: -
j_call: TRBJ1-2
v_call: TRBV20-1
cdr3_aa: CSAVGGHNYGYTF
cdr3_nt: TGCAGTGCTGTGGGGGGCCATAACTATGGCTACACCTTC

clone_size: many
d_call: TRBD2
j_call: TRBJ2-1
v_call: TRBV6-2/TRBV6-3
cdr3_aa: CASSSKTSGGHEQFF
cdr3_nt: TGTGCCAGCAGTTCAAAGACTAGCGGCGGCCATGAGCAGTTCTTC

clone_size: -
d_call: -
j_call: TRBJ2-3
v_call: TRBV18
cdr3_aa: CASSPPIDSDTQYF
cdr3_nt: TGTGCCAGCTCACCCCCGATAGATTCAGATACGCAGTATTTT

clone_size: -
d_call: -
j_call: TRBJ2-5
v_call: TRBV29-1
cdr3_aa: CSVLLDRDQETQYF
cdr3_nt: TGCAGCGTTCTATTAGACCGCGACCAAGAGACCCAGTACTTC

clone_size: few
d_call: -
j_call: TRBJ2-3
v_call: TRBV9
cdr3_aa: CASSVDGKSTDTQYF
cdr3_nt: TGTGCCAGCAGCGTAGACGGCAAAAGCACAGATACGCAGTATTTT

clone_size: few
d_call: -
j_call: TRBJ2-5
v_call: TRBV4-3
cdr3_aa: CASSQERRNQETQYF
cdr3_nt: TGCGCCAGCAGCCAAGAAAGGCGGAACCAAGAGACCCAGTACTTC

clone_size: many
d_call: -
j_call: TRBJ2-7
v_call: TRBV23-1
cdr3_aa: CASSQSPTLGPGFLYEQYF
cdr3_nt: TGCGCCAGCAGTCAATCGCCCACTTTGGGACCTGGATTTCTCTACGAGCAGTACTTC

clone_size: -
d_call: -
j_call: TRBJ2-7
v_call: TRBV2
cdr3_aa: CASYGAGSYEQYF
cdr3_nt: TGTGCCAGCTATGGTGCAGGATCCTACGAGCAGTACTTC

clone_size: few
d_call: -
j_call: TRBJ2-7
v_call: TRBV20-1
cdr3_aa: CSARDLGTPNYEQYF
cdr3_nt: TGCAGTGCTAGAGATCTAGGGACACCGAACTACGAGCAGTACTTC

clone_size: many
d_call: -
j_call: TRBJ2-7
v_call: TRBV20-1
cdr3_aa: CSARAQLVGDYEQYF
cdr3_nt: TGCAGTGCTAGGGCCCAACTAGTTGGGGACTACGAGCAGTACTTC

clone_size: few
d_call: -
j_call: TRBJ2-1
v_call: TRBV4-3
cdr3_aa: CASSQDRWYNEQFF
cdr3_nt: TGCGCCAGCAGCCAAGATAGGTGGTACAATGAGCAGTTCTTC

clone_size: -
d_call: -
j_call: TRBJ2-7
v_call: TRBV29-1
cdr3_aa: CSVGESYEQYF
cdr3_nt: TGCAGCGTCGGGGAGTCCTACGAGCAGTACTTC

clone_size: once
d_call: TRBD2
j_call: TRBJ2-7
v_call: TRBV2
cdr3_aa: CASSDNLAVYEQYF
cdr3_nt: TGTGCCAGCAGTGATAATCTAGCGGTTTACGAGCAGTACTTC

clone_size: few
d_call: -
j_call: TRBJ1-1
v_call: TRBV5-1
cdr3_aa: CASSFTETLNTEAFF
cdr3_nt: TGCGCCAGCAGCTTTACGGAGACCTTGAACACTGAAGCTTTCTTT

clone_size: few
d_call: -
j_call: TRBJ2-7
v_call: TRBV7-9
cdr3_aa: CASSFPPREKNYEQYF
cdr3_nt: TGTGCCAGCAGCTTCCCCCCGAGGGAAAAAAACTACGAGCAGTACTTC

clone_size: few
d_call: -
j_call: TRBJ2-1
v_call: TRBV19
cdr3_aa: CASSGASRYSHEQFF
cdr3_nt: TGTGCCAGTAGTGGTGCCAGTAGGTATTCTCATGAGCAGTTCTTC

clone_size: -
d_call: TRBD1
j_call: TRBJ2-3
v_call: TRBV29-1
cdr3_aa: CSVLQGRDGNTQYF
cdr3_nt: TGCAGCGTCCTACAGGGGCGCGATGGAAATACGCAGTATTTT

clone_size: few
d_call: -
j_call: TRBJ2-1
v_call: TRBV6-5
cdr3_aa: CASSYFSGFNPSYNEQFF
cdr3_nt: TGTGCCAGCAGTTACTTTTCTGGTTTCAACCCCTCCTACAATGAGCAGTTCTTC

clone_size: many
d_call: -
j_call: TRBJ2-3
v_call: TRBV2
cdr3_aa: CASEERGSTDTQYF
cdr3_nt: TGTGCCAGCGAGGAGAGGGGTAGCACAGATACGCAGTATTTT

clone_size: -
d_call: -
j_call: TRBJ2-3
v_call: TRBV14
cdr3_aa: CASSQDMGEYFPQYF
cdr3_nt: TGTGCCAGCAGCCAAGATATGGGGGAATACTTTCCGCAGTATTTT

clone_size: -
d_call: -
j_call: TRBJ2-5
v_call: TRBV24-1
cdr3_aa: CATSYQETQYF
cdr3_nt: TGTGCCACCTCGTACCAAGAGACCCAGTACTTC

clone_size: few
d_call: -
j_call: TRBJ1-2
v_call: TRBV4-1
cdr3_aa: CASSQDLYRYRVIYGYTF
cdr3_nt: TGCGCCAGCAGCCAAGATCTGTATCGGTACAGGGTGATCTATGGCTACACCTTC

clone_size: many
d_call: -
j_call: TRBJ2-2
v_call: TRBV6-1
cdr3_aa: CASLAPRGTGELFF
cdr3_nt: TGTGCCAGCCTTGCGCCCCGGGGCACCGGGGAGCTGTTTTTT

clone_size: few
d_call: -
j_call: TRBJ2-1
v_call: TRBV24-1
cdr3_aa: CATSVGPNSNNEQFF
cdr3_nt: TGTGCCACCAGTGTTGGACCTAACTCTAACAATGAGCAGTTCTTC

clone_size: few
d_call: -
j_call: TRBJ2-5
v_call: TRBV15
cdr3_aa: CATSRVRFGWMETQYF
cdr3_nt: TGTGCCACCAGCAGAGTTCGGTTCGGTTGGATGGAGACCCAGTACTTC

clone_size: -
d_call: -
j_call: TRBJ2-3
v_call: TRBV3-1
cdr3_aa: CASSQRLTAADTQYF
cdr3_nt: TGTGCCAGCAGCCAGAGACTTACAGCGGCGGATACGCAGTATTTT

clone_size: many
d_call: TRBD2
j_call: TRBJ2-1
v_call: TRBV5-6
cdr3_aa: CASSRGGEYYNEQFF
cdr3_nt: TGTGCCAGCAGCCGCGGGGGAGAGTACTACAATGAGCAGTTCTTC

clone_size: few
d_call: TRBD1
j_call: TRBJ1-6
v_call: TRBV2
cdr3_aa: CASSPDRGGSPLHF
cdr3_nt: TGTGCCAGCAGCCCAGACAGGGGCGGATCACCCCTCCACTTT

clone_size: few
d_call: -
j_call: TRBJ2-7
v_call: TRBV20-1
cdr3_aa: CSAHPAQIGGQQYF
cdr3_nt: TGCAGTGCTCATCCCGCCCAGATTGGAGGTCAGCAGTACTTC

clone_size: -
d_call: -
j_call: TRBJ2-1
v_call: TRBV28
cdr3_aa: CASSPNFRLGFINEQFF
cdr3_nt: TGTGCCAGCAGTCCGAATTTTCGGCTGGGCTTCATCAATGAGCAGTTCTTC

clone_size: many
d_call: -
j_call: TRBJ2-7
v_call: TRBV4-3
cdr3_aa: CASSQDRQAGNYEQYF
cdr3_nt: TGCGCCAGCAGCCAAGATCGACAGGCTGGTAACTACGAGCAGTACTTC

clone_size: few
d_call: -
j_call: TRBJ2-7
v_call: TRBV7-2
cdr3_aa: CASSVGTTGIDEQYF
cdr3_nt: TGTGCCAGCAGCGTAGGGACAACAGGGATCGACGAGCAGTACTTC